This TCR beta chain was identified in a study of T cell responses to AZD1222 COVID-19 vaccine (dated by TCRdb to the early 2020s). Background on the whole study: AZD1222 recipients given second doses at about 4 weeks or at about 12 weeks were pooled, since spike-specific TCR depth and breadth were not found to differ between the two schedules. TCR sequencing covered some 250 trial participants: about 210 given two doses of AZD1222 and around 25 given two doses of MenACWY control vaccine. Trial participants were enrolled into age subgroups of 18-55, 56-69 and 70-plus years, which contained about 150, 27 and 61 TCR-sequenced participants, respectively. Beyond this particular receptor, the publication reports: CD4 TCRs associated with the vaccine covered the entire spike protein, and the dominant responses were in regions 160-218 and 743-854. Conclusions about previously exposed vaccinees are limited, since just six AZD1222 recipients were seropositive for SARS-CoV-2 at baseline. Participants were mostly white British and included more females than males, and it was suggested by the authors that clonal diversity may have been underestimated. The 56-69-year group was small, and its depth increase did not reach significance, likely because of low power. No day 14 peak-response samples were available, so repertoires were characterized only after the peak T cell response. After two AZD1222 doses, spike-specific TCR breadth and depth were significantly higher than at day 0 and than in MenACWY recipients. Epitopes outside the regions mutated in the B.1.351 and B.1.1.7 variants were reportedly recognized by nearly half of the unique spike-specific TCRs.

This sample's time point label indicates: baseline before first vaccination. The vaccinee samples were drawn from two UK trials, COV001 and COV002, one of which was a single-blind randomized controlled phase 2/3 trial testing AZD1222 (ChAdOx1 nCoV-19) in healthy adults. For TCRbeta chain sequencing, PBMC samples from trial participants were taken at day 0 and at day 28 after the second dose. The CDR3 runs 14 amino acids, cysteine and phenylalanine included. Just the 42-base CDR3 DNA is kept, in frame starting at base 1. V drops 5 bases and J drops 0 bases, leaving 13 bases in between. The germline V gene sets CDR1 to SQVTM and CDR2 to ANQGSEA. The CDR3 regions of human TCRbeta chains were analyzed by immunosequencing. The paper's data handling went like this. Repertoire TCRs were checked for matches against a reference library of SARS-CoV-2-specific TCRs that had been generated using the MIRA antigen-specificity platform. Breadth was defined as the fraction of unique TCRs that were SARS-CoV-2-associated. Depth was defined as the fraction of total T cells that were SARS-CoV-2-associated. Using the MIRA data, each spike-specific TCR was assigned both to the spike region to which the TCR was reactive and to a CD4 or CD8 class. Log10-transformed breadth and depth values were compared by one-way ANOVA with Sidak's multiple comparisons tests. Not all clones reach the TCRdb copy of this immuneACCESS table, which keeps in-frame sequences only. Checked studies attribute under half of the gap to unresolved V genes and leave the rest unexplained. V and J calls and clone size follow that table, whereas D and trimming were derived from the DNA. For this sample there are around 130,000 clones; around 94% appear just once. The leading ten clones occupy approximately 7% of the sample.

On this clone: No cognate antigen has been identified for it. Base qualities are not provided; no much larger clone lies one nucleotide away.

The chain is encoded by TRBV29-1 joined to TRBJ1-1; TRBD1 might be the D gene, on 5 matching bases. This TCR came from an adult in good health. The sequenced sample was peripheral blood, obtained on day 0 of AZD1222 vaccination. The sequenced DNA: TGCAGCGTTCGGACACTGAATATGAACACTGAAGCTTTCTTT. It codes for CSVRTLNMNTEAFF.